The present TCR beta chain was sequenced within a study of T cell repertoires in cytomegalovirus infection. The wider study: Public TCR beta signatures indicated both CMV infection and matching HLA type. Points from the study as a whole: Identification of carriers of CMV plus the relevant HLA was performed using cumulative public TCR beta family frequency.

TCRdb reanalysed the reads using MiXCR and keeps one entry per CDR3 protein. The data contain 150,000 to 200,000 distinct CDR3 sequences, around 14% of them singletons. Turning to this clonotype: The target antigen is unknown.

The sequenced sample consisted of PBMCs. The sequence came from a human donor in good health (CMV status not recorded). Some clones in this sample may be carry-over from other donors' samples.

The CDR3 DNA sequence: TGCGCCAGCAGACAAGGACAGGTTCATGACGAGCAGTACTTC. This sequence encodes CASRQGQVHDEQYF. The chain joins TRBV5-1 to TRBJ2-7; TRBD1 agrees at 7 bases. Germline trimming cut 5 bases from V and 5 bases from J; bases unmatched to any gene: 10. The CDR3 consists of 14 residues. Germline V gene data show CDR1 as SGHRS and CDR2 as YFSETQ.